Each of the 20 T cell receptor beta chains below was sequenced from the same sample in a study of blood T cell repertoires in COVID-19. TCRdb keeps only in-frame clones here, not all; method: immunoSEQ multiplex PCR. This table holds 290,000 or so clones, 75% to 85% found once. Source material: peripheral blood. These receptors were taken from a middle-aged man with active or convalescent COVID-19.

The CDR3, as DNA: TGTGCCAGCAGTGATGACAGATCAACCGGGGAGCTGTTTTTT. It translates to CASSDDRSTGELFF. J is TRBJ2-2 and V is TRBV2, with D tentatively TRBD1 (5 bases). CDR3 size: 14 residues. The germline V and J ends were trimmed by 3 bases and 5 bases, with 10 bases remaining between them. Germline CDR1 SNHLY, CDR2 FYNNEI.

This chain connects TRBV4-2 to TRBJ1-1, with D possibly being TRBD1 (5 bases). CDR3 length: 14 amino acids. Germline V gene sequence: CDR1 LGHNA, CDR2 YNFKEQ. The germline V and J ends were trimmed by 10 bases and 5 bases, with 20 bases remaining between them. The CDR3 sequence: CATERQLRETEAFF. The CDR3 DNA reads TGTGCCACCGAACGACAGCTCCGTGAGACTGAAGCTTTCTTT.

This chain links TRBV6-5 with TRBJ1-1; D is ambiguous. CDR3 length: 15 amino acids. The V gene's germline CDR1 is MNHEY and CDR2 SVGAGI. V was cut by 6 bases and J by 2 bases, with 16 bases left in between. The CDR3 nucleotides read TGTGCCAGCAGCTTAGTTCGGGTCAGCAACACTGAAGCTTTCTTT. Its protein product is CASSLVRVSNTEAFF.

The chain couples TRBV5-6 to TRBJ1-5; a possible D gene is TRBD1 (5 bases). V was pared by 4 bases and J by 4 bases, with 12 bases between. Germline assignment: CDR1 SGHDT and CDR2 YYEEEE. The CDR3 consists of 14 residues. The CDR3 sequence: CASSQSGWNQPQHF. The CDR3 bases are TGTGCCAGCAGCCAGTCAGGGTGGAATCAGCCCCAGCATTTT.

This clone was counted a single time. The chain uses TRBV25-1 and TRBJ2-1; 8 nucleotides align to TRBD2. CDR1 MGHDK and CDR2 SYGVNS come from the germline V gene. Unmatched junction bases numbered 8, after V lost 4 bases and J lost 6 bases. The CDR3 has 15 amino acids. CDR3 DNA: TGTGCCAGCAGTGTTGGGCGGGAGGCGAGCAATGAGCAGTTCTTC. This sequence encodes CASSVGREASNEQFF. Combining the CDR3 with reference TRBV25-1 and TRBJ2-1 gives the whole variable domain EADIYQTPRYLVIGTGKKITLECSQTMGHDKMYWYQQDPGMELHLIHYSYGVNSTEKGDLSSESTVSRIRTEHFPLTLESARPSHTSQYLCASSVGREASNEQFFGPGTRLTVL.

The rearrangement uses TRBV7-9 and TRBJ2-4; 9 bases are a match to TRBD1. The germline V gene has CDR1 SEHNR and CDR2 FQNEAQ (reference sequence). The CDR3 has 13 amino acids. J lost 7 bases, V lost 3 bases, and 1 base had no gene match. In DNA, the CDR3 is TGTGCCAGCAGCTTGGGGACAGGGAACATTCAGTACTTC. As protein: CASSLGTGNIQYF.

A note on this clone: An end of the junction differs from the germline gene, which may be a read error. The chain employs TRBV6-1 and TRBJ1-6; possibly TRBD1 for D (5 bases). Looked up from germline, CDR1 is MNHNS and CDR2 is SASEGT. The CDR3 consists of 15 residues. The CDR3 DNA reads TGTGCCAGCAGTGAAGCCCGGGACTTTTTCCCTCTTCACTACTTT. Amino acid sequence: CASSEARDFFPLHYF.

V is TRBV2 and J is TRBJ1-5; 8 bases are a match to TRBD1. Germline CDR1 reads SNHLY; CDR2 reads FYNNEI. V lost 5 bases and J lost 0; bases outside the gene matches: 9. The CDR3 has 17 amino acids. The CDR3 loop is CASSLTGAVYSNQPQHF. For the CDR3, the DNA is TGTGCCAGCAGTTTGACAGGGGCGGTCTATAGCAATCAGCCCCAGCATTTT.

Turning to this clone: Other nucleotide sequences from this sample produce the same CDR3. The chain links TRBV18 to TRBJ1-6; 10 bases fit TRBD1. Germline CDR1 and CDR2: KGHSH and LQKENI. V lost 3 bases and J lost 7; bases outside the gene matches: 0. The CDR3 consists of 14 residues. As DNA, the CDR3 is TGTGCCAGCTCACCGGGACAGGGGAATTCACCCCTCCACTTT. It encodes CASSPGQGNSPLHF. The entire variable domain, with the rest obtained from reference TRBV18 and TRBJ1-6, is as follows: NAGVMQNPRHLVRRRGQEARLRCSPMKGHSHVYWYRQLPEEGLKFMVYLQKENIIDESGMPKERFSAEFPKEGPSILRIQQVVRGDSAAYFCASSPGQGNSPLHFGNGTRLTVT.

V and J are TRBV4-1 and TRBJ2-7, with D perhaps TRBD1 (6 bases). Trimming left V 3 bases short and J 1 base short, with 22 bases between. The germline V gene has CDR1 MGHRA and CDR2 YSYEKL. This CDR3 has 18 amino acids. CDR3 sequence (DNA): TGCGCCAGCAGCCAGCAACTAACCGACAGGTCATGGTCCTACGAGCAGTACTTC. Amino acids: CASSQQLTDRSWSYEQYF.

Written as DNA, the CDR3 is TGTGCCAGCAGCTCTAGGGGTGTTAACACTGAAGCTTTCTTT. Protein: CASSSRGVNTEAFF. The chain has TRBV11-2 and TRBJ1-1; D is possibly TRBD1 (5 bases). This CDR3 is 14 amino acids long. From germline, CDR1 is SGHAT and CDR2 FQNNGV. V gave up 4 bases and J gave up 2 bases, with 11 bases separating them.

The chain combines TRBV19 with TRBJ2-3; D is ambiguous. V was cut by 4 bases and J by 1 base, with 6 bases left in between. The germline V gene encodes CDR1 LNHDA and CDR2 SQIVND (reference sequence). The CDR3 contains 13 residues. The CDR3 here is CASSKHGTDTQYF. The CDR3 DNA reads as TGTGCCAGTAGTAAACATGGCACAGATACGCAGTATTTT.

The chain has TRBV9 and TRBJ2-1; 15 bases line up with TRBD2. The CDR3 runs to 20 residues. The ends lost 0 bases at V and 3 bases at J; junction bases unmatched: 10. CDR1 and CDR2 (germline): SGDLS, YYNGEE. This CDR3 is CASSVGPGRGLAGGYNEQFF. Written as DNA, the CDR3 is TGTGCCAGCAGCGTAGGGCCAGGGAGGGGACTAGCGGGAGGCTACAATGAGCAGTTCTTC. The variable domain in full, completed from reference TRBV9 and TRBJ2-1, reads DSGVTQTPKHLITATGQRVTLRCSPRSGDLSVYWYQQSLDQGLQFLIQYYNGEERAKGNILERFSAQQFPDLHSELNLSSLELGDSALYFCASSVGPGRGLAGGYNEQFFGPGTRLTVL.

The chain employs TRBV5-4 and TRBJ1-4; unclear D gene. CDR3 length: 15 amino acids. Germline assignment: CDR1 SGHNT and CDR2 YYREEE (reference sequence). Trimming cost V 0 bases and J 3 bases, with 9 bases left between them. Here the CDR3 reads CASSLGRAPNEKLFF. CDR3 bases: TGTGCCAGCAGCTTGGGGAGGGCCCCTAATGAAAAACTGTTTTTT.

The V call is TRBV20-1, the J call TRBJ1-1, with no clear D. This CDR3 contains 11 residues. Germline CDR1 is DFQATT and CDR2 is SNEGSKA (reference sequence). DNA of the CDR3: TGCAGAGCCTCGATCTACACTGAAGCTTTCTTT. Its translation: CRASIYTEAFF.

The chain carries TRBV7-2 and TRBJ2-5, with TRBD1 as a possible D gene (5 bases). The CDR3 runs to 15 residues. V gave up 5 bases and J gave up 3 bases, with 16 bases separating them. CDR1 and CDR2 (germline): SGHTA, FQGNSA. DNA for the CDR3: TGTGCCAGCAGCCCAAGGGGAACGCGGAAAGAGACCCAGTACTTC. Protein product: CASSPRGTRKETQYF.

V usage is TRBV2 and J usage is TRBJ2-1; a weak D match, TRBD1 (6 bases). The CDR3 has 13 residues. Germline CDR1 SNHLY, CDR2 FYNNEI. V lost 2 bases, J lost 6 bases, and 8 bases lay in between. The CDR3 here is CASSELGGNEQFF. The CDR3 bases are TGTGCCAGCAGTGAACTAGGGGGCAATGAGCAGTTCTTC.

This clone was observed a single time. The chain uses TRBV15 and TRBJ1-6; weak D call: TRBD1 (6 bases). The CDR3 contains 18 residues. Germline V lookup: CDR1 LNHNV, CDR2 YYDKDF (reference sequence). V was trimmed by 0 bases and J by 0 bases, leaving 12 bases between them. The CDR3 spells CATSRDWGQSSYNSPLHF. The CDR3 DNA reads TGTGCCACCAGCAGAGATTGGGGGCAGAGCTCCTATAATTCACCCCTCCACTTT. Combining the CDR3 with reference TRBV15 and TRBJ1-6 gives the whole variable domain DAMVIQNPRYQVTQFGKPVTLSCSQTLNHNVMYWYQQKSSQAPKLLFHYYDKDFNNEADTPDNFQSRRPNTSFCFLDIRSPGLGDTAMYLCATSRDWGQSSYNSPLHFGNGTRLTVT.

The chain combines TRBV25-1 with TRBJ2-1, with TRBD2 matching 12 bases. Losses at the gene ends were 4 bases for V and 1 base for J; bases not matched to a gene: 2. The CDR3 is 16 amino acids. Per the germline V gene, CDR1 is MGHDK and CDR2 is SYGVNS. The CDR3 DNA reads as TGTGCCAGCAGTGGAGGACTAGCGGGGTCCTACAATGAGCAGTTCTTC. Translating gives CASSGGLAGSYNEQFF.

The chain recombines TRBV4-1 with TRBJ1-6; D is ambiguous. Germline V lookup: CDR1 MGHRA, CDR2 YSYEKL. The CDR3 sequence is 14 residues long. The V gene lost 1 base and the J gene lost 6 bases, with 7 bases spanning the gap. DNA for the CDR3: TGCGCCAGCAGCCAAGGCGGATTTAATTCACCCCTCCACTTT. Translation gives CASSQGGFNSPLHF.